This entry features one T cell receptor (beta chain) sequence. Antigen: not known. This entry comes from a study of T cell clonotyping in hematopoietic cell transplantation. Study outcomes and limitations: Graft donor and pretransplant recipient Inverse Simpson Index values predicted broader posttransplant TCR diversity. At the given depth, recipient repertoires were over 95% de novo clonotypes. Pathologically expanded recipient clonotypes increased progressively from day 30 to day 180 as diversity fell.

The CDR3 extends over 14 amino acids. Trimming left V 3 bases short and J 0 bases short, with 9 bases between. Germline assignment: CDR1 SQVTM and CDR2 ANQGSEA. Clones were read by immunoSEQ multiplex PCR, and TCRdb kept only the in-frame ones, dropping some. The sample holds 7,000 or so clones, about 91% seen once. The genes are TRBV29-1 and TRBJ1-3, with no clear D. This TCR was sampled from a male patient aged 18 to 35 who had an allogeneic stem cell transplant from a related donor, so the T cells may come from the graft donor. Some clones in this sample may be carry-over from other donors' samples. The sample here was PBMCs, taken 100 days after allogeneic stem cell transplant. For the CDR3, the DNA is TGCAGCGTTGATCTCCGGAACTCTGGAAACACCATATATTTT. Protein sequence: CSVDLRNSGNTIYF. The variable domain in full, completed from reference TRBV29-1 and TRBJ1-3, reads SAVISQKPSRDICQRGTSLTIQCQVDSQVTMMFWYRQQPGQSLTLIATANQGSEATYESGFVIDKFPISRPNLTFSTLTVSNMSPEDSSIYLCSVDLRNSGNTIYFGEGSWLTVV.